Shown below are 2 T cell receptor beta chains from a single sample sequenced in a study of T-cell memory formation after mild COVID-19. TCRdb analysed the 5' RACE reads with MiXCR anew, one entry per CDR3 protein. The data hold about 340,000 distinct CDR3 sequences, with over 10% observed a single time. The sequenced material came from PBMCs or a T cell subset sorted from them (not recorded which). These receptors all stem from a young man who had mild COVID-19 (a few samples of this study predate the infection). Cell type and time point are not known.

CDR3 residues: CASSFPGFYEQYF. DNA of the CDR3: TGTGCCAGCAGTTTTCCGGGTTTCTACGAGCAGTACTTC. V usage is TRBV6-2 or TRBV6-3 and J usage is TRBJ2-7; no reliable D call. This CDR3 is 13 amino acids long. V lost 4 bases and J lost 3, with 10 bases in between. Per the germline V gene, CDR1 is MNHEY and CDR2 is SVGEGT.

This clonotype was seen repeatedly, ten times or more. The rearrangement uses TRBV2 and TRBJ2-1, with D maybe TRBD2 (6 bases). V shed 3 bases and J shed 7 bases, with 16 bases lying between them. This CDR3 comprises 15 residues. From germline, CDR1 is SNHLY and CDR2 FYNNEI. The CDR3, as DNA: TGTGCCAGCAGTGACATAGCGGTCGAGTTGAATGAGCAGTTCTTC. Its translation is CASSDIAVELNEQFF.